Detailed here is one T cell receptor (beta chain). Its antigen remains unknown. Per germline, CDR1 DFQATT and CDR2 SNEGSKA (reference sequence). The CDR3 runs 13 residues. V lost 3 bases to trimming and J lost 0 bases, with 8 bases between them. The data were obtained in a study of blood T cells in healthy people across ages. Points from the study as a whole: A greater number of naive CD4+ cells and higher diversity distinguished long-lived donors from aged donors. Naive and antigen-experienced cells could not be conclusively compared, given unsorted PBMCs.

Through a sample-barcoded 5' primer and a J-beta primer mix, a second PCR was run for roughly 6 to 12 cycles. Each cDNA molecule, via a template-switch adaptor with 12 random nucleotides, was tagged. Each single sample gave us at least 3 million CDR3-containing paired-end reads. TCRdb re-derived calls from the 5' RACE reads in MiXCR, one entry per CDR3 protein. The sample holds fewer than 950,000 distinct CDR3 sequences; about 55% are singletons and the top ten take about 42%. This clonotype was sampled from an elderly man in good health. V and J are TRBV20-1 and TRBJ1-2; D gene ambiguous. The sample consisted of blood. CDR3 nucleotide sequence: TGCAGTGCTAGGAGAGAGTCTAACTATGGCTACACCTTC. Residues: CSARRESNYGYTF.